This T cell receptor (beta chain) was retrieved from a study of blood T cell repertoires in COVID-19. The overall study: Material from acute and convalescent COVID-19 was sourced from the United States, Italy and Spain.

The CDR3 has 14 amino acids. CDR1 MNHEY and CDR2 SVGEGT come from the germline V gene. With 5 bases removed from V and 6 bases from J, the gap between germline ends came to 16 bases. As processed by the authors: Nucleated cell counts were estimated from reference gene primer amplification. Produced via immunoSEQ multiplex PCR; TCRdb's table is partial and in-frame only. The D gene and trimming were derived from the DNA, and the V and J assignments and clone size from that table. This table holds about 230,000 clones, roughly 80% found once. Sequencing was carried out using peripheral blood. This clonotype was obtained from a woman between 45 and 60 years old with acute or convalescent COVID-19. This chain uses TRBV6-2 or TRBV6-3 with TRBJ1-2; tentative D call: TRBD1 (6 bases). As DNA, the CDR3 is TGTGCCAGCAGTCCCCGAGGGGGTCTGAATGGCTACACCTTC. Protein: CASSPRGGLNGYTF.